A single count supports the clone carrying this T cell receptor (beta chain). In the original processing: Quantification of nucleated cells was approximated via reference gene primer amplification. The table came from immunoSEQ multiplex PCR; TCRdb's copy has only in-frame clones and leaves some out. V, J and clone size derive from that table, while D and trimming were established from the DNA sequence. The sample contains 200,000 to 250,000 clones, under 90% of which appear only once. The data were taken from a study of blood T cell repertoires in COVID-19. Study summary: The origin of the acute and convalescent COVID-19 samples was the United States, Italy and Spain. PBMCs, B-cell-depleted T cells, or T cells provided the cDNA or gDNA that made up the material.

CDR3 size: 17 residues. V gave up 5 bases and J gave up 3 bases; unmatched junction bases: 13. Germline CDR1 and CDR2: MNHNY and SVGAGI (reference sequence). The sample consisted of peripheral blood. The clonotype comes from a man aged 45-60 years with acute or convalescent COVID-19. The chain recombines TRBV6-6 with TRBJ2-7; 10 positions agree with TRBD2. CDR3 sequence (DNA): TGTGCCAGCAGTCTCGCCAAGCGGGGGGGCCAGGGCTACGAGCAGTACTTC. Residues: CASSLAKRGGQGYEQYF.